Presented here are 20 T cell receptor beta chains from one specimen sequenced in a study of T cells expressing NK-cell markers. Using the 5' RACE reads, TCRdb records one entry per CDR3 protein without DNA. There are hundreds of thousands of distinct CDR3 sequences in the sample, with more than 3.5% held by the top ten. Specimen: blood T cells: a sorted CD56 or NKG2C T cell subset, CD4+ or CD8+ T cells, or bulk PBMC T cells (not recorded which). The receptors derive from a woman between 18 and 75 years old in good health.

The chain is built from TRBV11-2 and TRBJ2-5; no DNA is available, so the TRBD1 call from TCRdb remains unchecked. The CDR3 extends over 13 amino acids. The germline CDR1 and CDR2 sequences are SGHAT and FQNNGV. CDR3: CASSSDRGETQYF.

The V call is TRBV29-1, the J call TRBJ2-1; as DNA is missing, the TRBD2 call by TCRdb cannot be tested. In germline, CDR1 is SQVTM, CDR2 ANQGSEA. The CDR3 is 15 amino acids. CDR3 sequence: CSVGSGLAGVAEQFF.

The chain employs TRBV11-2 and TRBJ1-4; TCRdb's assignment of TRBD1 cannot be checked, as there is no DNA. From germline, CDR1 is SGHAT and CDR2 FQNNGV. The CDR3 contains 15 residues. The CDR3 reads CASSLRPGVGEKLFF.

This chain uses TRBV14 with TRBJ2-5. The CDR3 consists of 13 residues. Germline V gene data show CDR1 as SGHDN and CDR2 as FVKESK. This CDR3 reads CASSHEGSETQYF.

This sequence joins TRBV30 and TRBJ1-4. The CDR3 is 13 amino acids. Germline V gives CDR1 GTSNPN, CDR2 SVGIG (reference sequence). Here the CDR3 reads CAWSVSWTEKLFF. The whole variable domain, remainder taken from reference TRBV30 and TRBJ1-4, is SQTIHQWPATLVQPVGSPLSLECTVEGTSNPNLYWYRQAAGRGLQLLFYSVGIGQISSEVPQNLSASRPQDRQFILSSKKLLLSDSGFYLCAWSVSWTEKLFFGSGTQLSVL.

V is TRBV15 and J is TRBJ1-1; the D call of TRBD1 rests on TCRdb alone, since no DNA is present to check it. The CDR3 has 16 amino acids. Germline CDR1 LNHNV, CDR2 YYDKDF (reference sequence). CDR3 in amino acids: CATSRDPTGGGTEAFF.

This chain's CDR3 is CASSEIQGTVPQETQYF. The chain employs TRBV6-1 and TRBJ2-5; there is no DNA to check the TCRdb D call of TRBD1. Germline-derived CDR1 and CDR2 are MNHNS and SASEGT. CDR3 length equals 17 residues.

V usage is TRBV9 and J usage is TRBJ2-3; TCRdb lists TRBD1, though no DNA is available to test this call. This CDR3 region has 15 residues. CDR1 and CDR2 from the germline V gene are SGDLS and YYNGEE. The CDR3 protein is CASSVESGPLNTQYF.

The chain couples TRBV2 to TRBJ1-2; checking the TCRdb D call of TRBD1 is not possible without DNA. CDR1 and CDR2 from the germline V gene are SNHLY and FYNNEI. This CDR3 is built from 15 residues. The CDR3 loop is CASSPQGAPNYGYTF.

The chain recombines TRBV20-1 with TRBJ1-2; TCRdb's D gene call, TRBD1, goes unchecked for lack of DNA. The germline gives CDR1 DFQATT, CDR2 SNEGSKA (reference sequence). This CDR3 comprises 12 residues. Here the CDR3 reads CSGTGERDGYTF.

The chain couples TRBV7-7 to TRBJ2-3; without DNA, the TCRdb call of TRBD2 cannot be checked. This CDR3 spans 17 amino acids. Germline-derived CDR1 and CDR2 are SSHAT and FNYEAQ (reference sequence). This CDR3 is CASSRLAGGPGTDTQYF.

The rearrangement joins TRBV11-2 to TRBJ1-1; the TCRdb D gene call, TRBD1, has no DNA to confirm it. CDR3 length equals 13 residues. Germline-derived CDR1 and CDR2 are SGHAT and FQNNGV. This CDR3 reads CASSLPQGLRAFF. Variable domain in full (rest from reference TRBV11-2 and TRBJ1-1): EAGVAQSPRYKIIEKRQSVAFWCNPISGHATLYWYQQILGQGPKLLIQFQNNGVVDDSQLPKDRFSAERLKGVDSTLKIQPAKLEDSAVYLCASSLPQGLRAFFGQGTRLTVV.

The gene calls are TRBV5-1 and TRBJ2-3; without DNA, the TCRdb call of TRBD2 cannot be checked. Germline V gene data show CDR1 as SGHRS and CDR2 as YFSETQ. The CDR3 has 17 residues. This chain's CDR3 is CASSSNIAGGPTDTQYF.

The rearrangement uses TRBV7-2 and TRBJ1-5. Germline loops: CDR1 SGHTA, CDR2 FQGNSA. This CDR3 spans 14 amino acids. The CDR3 sequence is CASSAGATYQPQHF.

The chain uses TRBV11-2 and TRBJ1-1; the TRBD1 assignment by TCRdb is unverifiable without DNA. This CDR3 spans 14 amino acids. From germline, CDR1 is SGHAT and CDR2 FQNNGV. The CDR3 region is CASSLKGGSTEAFF.

This chain uses TRBV7-9 with TRBJ2-3; TCRdb names TRBD1, which stays unverified in the absence of DNA. CDR1 SEHNR and CDR2 FQNEAQ come from the germline V gene (reference sequence). CDR3 size: 17 residues. CDR3 amino acids: CASSSSRERVSTDTQYF.

The genes are TRBV10-3 and TRBJ2-7; the TRBD2 assignment by TCRdb is unverifiable without DNA. The germline V gene encodes CDR1 ENHRY and CDR2 SYGVKD. The CDR3 is 17 amino acids. The CDR3 sequence is CAFSESLGDWTSYEQYF.

This rearrangement joins TRBV7-9 to TRBJ2-7; TCRdb's D call of TRBD1 is untestable without DNA. This CDR3 has 16 residues. The germline V gene has CDR1 SEHNR and CDR2 FQNEAQ (reference sequence). This CDR3 is CASSRRGGGSSYEQYF.

J is TRBJ2-4 and V is TRBV3-1; checking the TCRdb D call of TRBD2 is not possible without DNA. CDR1 and CDR2 from the germline V gene are LGHDT and YNNKEL (reference sequence). This CDR3 is built from 11 residues. This chain's CDR3 is CASSEGNIQYF.

V is TRBV20-1 and J is TRBJ1-1. CDR3 length equals 12 residues. CDR1 DFQATT and CDR2 SNEGSKA come from the germline V gene (reference sequence). The CDR3 spells CSAGMGNTEAFF.